Below are 9 T cell receptor beta chains sequenced from a single sample in a study of control samples from healthy donors and cancer patients. The table came from immunoSEQ multiplex PCR; TCRdb's copy has only in-frame clones and leaves some out. The data show about 160,000 clones, roughly 95% seen once. Material for sequencing was blood. The source is a woman in her thirties in good health.

The chain links TRBV19 to TRBJ1-2; possibly TRBD1 for D (5 bases). There are 12 residues in the CDR3. Germline V gene data show CDR1 as LNHDA and CDR2 as SQIVND (reference sequence). The ends were cut back, 8 bases at V and 8 bases at J, with 15 bases in the middle. CDR3 protein: CASGEGRGGYTF. The CDR3 DNA follows: TGTGCCAGTGGAGAGGGGCGAGGGGGCTACACCTTC.

J is TRBJ2-7 and V is TRBV6-5; no clear D. V lost 2 bases to trimming and J lost 5 bases, with 4 bases between them. CDR1 and CDR2 (germline): MNHEY, SVGAGI. The CDR3 length is 11 residues. CDR3 DNA sequence: TGTGCCAGCAGTTACAAGGACGAGCAGTACTTC. Amino acid sequence: CASSYKDEQYF.

The V call is TRBV5-1, the J call TRBJ2-3; 7 bases line up with TRBD1. Losses at the gene ends were 4 bases for V and 7 bases for J; bases not matched to a gene: 9. The CDR3 runs to 14 residues. The germline gives CDR1 SGHRS, CDR2 YFSETQ. The chain's CDR3 is CASSITQGSNTQYF. The CDR3 DNA sequence: TGCGCCAGCAGCATTACACAGGGGTCCAATACGCAGTATTTT.

The chain uses TRBV25-1 and TRBJ2-5; 8 bases agree with TRBD1. The trim removed 5 bases at V and 2 bases at J, leaving 7 bases unmatched. Germline V lookup: CDR1 MGHDK, CDR2 SYGVNS. This CDR3 spans 15 amino acids. The CDR3 protein is CASSTRTGIQETQYF. CDR3 bases: TGTGCCAGCAGTACCCGGACAGGGATTCAAGAGACCCAGTACTTC. Supplemented by reference TRBV25-1 and TRBJ2-5, the full variable domain reads EADIYQTPRYLVIGTGKKITLECSQTMGHDKMYWYQQDPGMELHLIHYSYGVNSTEKGDLSSESTVSRIRTEHFPLTLESARPSHTSQYLCASSTRTGIQETQYFGPGTRLLVL.

This clone was seen just once. The CDR3 here is CASSSFVGTSGGHNEQFF. Here the CDR3 DNA reads TGTGCCAGCAGTTCATTTGTCGGGACTAGCGGGGGCCACAATGAGCAGTTCTTC. This sequence joins TRBV27 and TRBJ2-1, with 14 bases identical to TRBD2. Germline assignment: CDR1 MNHEY and CDR2 SMNVEV (reference sequence). V was clipped by 4 bases and J by 5 bases; unmatched bases: 10. The CDR3 runs 18 residues.

The chain combines TRBV27 with TRBJ1-2; D not certain. V lost 5 bases and J 2 bases, leaving 12 bases between the germline ends. CDR1 is MNHEY, CDR2 SMNVEV, per germline (reference sequence). The CDR3 is 14 amino acids. The DNA for the CDR3 is TGTGCCAGCAGTCCTAGAGGCATGAACTATGGCTACACCTTC. Protein sequence: CASSPRGMNYGYTF.

This clone was detected only a few times. The chain combines TRBV18 with TRBJ2-7, with 9 bases aligning to TRBD2. The junction had 9 bases not matched to a gene; V was cut back by 1 base and J by 2 bases. Looked up from germline, CDR1 is KGHSH and CDR2 is LQKENI. This CDR3 contains 17 residues. Here the CDR3 DNA reads TGTGCCAGCTCACCACTCCGCTTGGGGACTAGCACCTACGAGCAGTACTTC. Translating gives CASSPLRLGTSTYEQYF.

The rearrangement joins TRBV3-1 (or the pseudogene TRBV3-2) to TRBJ2-1, with TRBD2 as a possible D gene (6 bases). The CDR3 contains 12 residues. Germline CDR1 LGHDT, CDR2 YNNKEL (reference sequence). Between the trimmed V and J ends, which lost 8 bases and 9 bases, there was a span of 14 bases. As DNA, the CDR3 is TGTGCCAGCCTGACAGCCGGGGGTGAGCAGTTCTTC. Its protein is CASLTAGGEQFF.

V and J are TRBV24-1 and TRBJ1-4; 8 nucleotides agree with TRBD1. The CDR3 length is 13 residues. CDR1 KGHDR and CDR2 SFDVKD come from the germline V gene. J gave up 6 bases and V 9 bases, and 5 bases lay outside the gene matches. CDR3 region: CATETDRDEKLFF. The CDR3 DNA is TGTGCCACCGAAACGGACAGGGATGAAAAACTGTTTTTT.